The 13 T cell receptor beta chains below all came from one sample that was sequenced in a study of PD-1 blockade in mismatch repair-deficient tumors. The repertoire was sequenced with immunoSEQ multiplex PCR; TCRdb's copy has only in-frame clones and lacks some. Of 95,000 to 150,000 clones in the sample, roughly nine tenths are singletons; the top ten hold 13%. Sequencing used peripheral blood, obtained 44 weeks after starting pembrolizumab. These receptor sequences come from an adult with mismatch repair-deficient cancer.

The CDR3 DNA follows: TGTGCCAGCAGTCCGAGAGTAGGACGACGGTCTAACTATGGCTACACCTTC. Encoded protein: CASSPRVGRRSNYGYTF. The rearrangement uses TRBV28 and TRBJ1-2; D not resolved. V gave up 5 bases and J gave up 0 bases, with 19 bases separating them. The CDR3 is made up of 17 amino acids. Germline V gene lookup returns CDR1 MDHEN and CDR2 SYDVKM.

The V call is TRBV7-2, the J call TRBJ2-5, with D perhaps matching TRBD1 or TRBD2 (5 bases each). This CDR3 region has 14 residues. The V gene lost 3 bases and the J gene lost 13 bases, with 21 bases spanning the gap. CDR1 and CDR2 (germline): SGHTA, FQGNSA. In nucleotides, the CDR3 is TGTGCCAGCAGCTTCCGCCCCGGGACGCCCACCTCGTACTTC. Translation: CASSFRPGTPTSYF.

J is TRBJ2-1 and V is TRBV4-1, with 7 positions matching TRBD2. The CDR3 extends over 16 amino acids. Trimming cost V 0 bases and J 2 bases; bases outside gene matches: 4. From germline, CDR1 is MGHRA and CDR2 YSYEKL. CDR3 sequence: CASSQEGTSAYNEQFF. The DNA for the CDR3 is TGCGCCAGCAGCCAAGAAGGAACTAGCGCCTACAATGAGCAGTTCTTC.

V usage is TRBV30 and J usage is TRBJ1-2, with D uncertain. Germline V gene sequence: CDR1 GTSNPN, CDR2 SVGIG (reference sequence). CDR3 length: 14 amino acids. V was cut by 1 base and J by 4 bases, with 13 bases left in between. DNA of the CDR3: TGTGCCTGGAGTGCTAACTCAGGCCCCTATGGCTACACCTTC. Amino acids: CAWSANSGPYGYTF.

The CDR3: CASSLARWEDTQYF. CDR3 sequence (DNA): TGTGCCAGCAGCTTGGCAAGGTGGGAGGATACGCAGTATTTT. The chain joins TRBV5-4 to TRBJ2-3; possibly TRBD2 for D (5 bases). There are 14 residues in the CDR3. Trimming cost V 0 bases and J 6 bases, with 11 bases left between them. In germline, CDR1 is SGHNT, CDR2 YYREEE (reference sequence). The whole variable domain, remainder taken from reference TRBV5-4 and TRBJ2-3, is ETGVTQSPTHLIKTRGQQVTLRCSSQSGHNTVSWYQQALGQGPQFIFQYYREEENGRGNFPPRFSGLQFPNYSSELNVNALELDDSALYLCASSLARWEDTQYFGPGTRLTVL.

The rearrangement uses TRBV29-1 and TRBJ2-2; 7 bases are a match to TRBD2. The germline CDR1 and CDR2 sequences are SQVTM and ANQGSEA. This CDR3 is 13 amino acids long. V was pared by 7 bases and J by 9 bases, with 11 bases of the junction left unmatched. The CDR3 protein is CSGILANGRELFF. The DNA for the CDR3 is TGCAGCGGTATACTAGCGAACGGCCGGGAGCTGTTTTTT.

This chain joins TRBV6-1 and TRBJ2-1; TRBD2 is a possible D gene (6 bases). CDR3 size: 17 residues. Germline CDR1 reads MNHNS; CDR2 reads SASEGT. The ends were cut back, 4 bases at V and 1 base at J, with 17 bases in the middle. CDR3 DNA: TGTGCCAGCAGTGTCGCGCCGGCCGGGGGTTCCTACAATGAGCAGTTCTTC. It encodes CASSVAPAGGSYNEQFF.

This sequence joins TRBV19 and TRBJ2-2; no clear D. With 9 bases removed from V and 2 bases from J, the gap between germline ends came to 16 bases. Germline values: CDR1 LNHDA, CDR2 SQIVND (reference sequence). This CDR3 comprises 15 residues. The CDR3 loop is CASPKAQLNTGELFF. In DNA form, the CDR3 reads TGTGCCAGCCCGAAGGCGCAGTTAAACACCGGGGAGCTGTTTTTT.

CDR3 nucleotide sequence: TGTGCCAGCAGCGTAGCAGGTCGGGGTGCCACTGAAGCTTTCTTT. As protein: CASSVAGRGATEAFF. The V call is TRBV9, the J call TRBJ1-1; D unresolved. V was shortened by 0 bases and J by 4 bases, with 13 bases between the two germline ends. This CDR3 is 15 amino acids long. The germline gives CDR1 SGDLS, CDR2 YYNGEE.

The V call is TRBV6-6, the J call TRBJ1-1; D uncertain. The CDR3 contains 13 residues. CDR1 is MNHNY, CDR2 SVGAGI, per germline (reference sequence). Trimming removed 2 bases from V and 1 base from J, with 5 bases in between. Written as DNA, the CDR3 is TGTGCCAGCAGTTACGGGCGGAACACTGAAGCTTTCTTT. It yields the protein CASSYGRNTEAFF.

The V call is TRBV6-5, the J call TRBJ2-7; a possible D gene is TRBD2 (6 bases). CDR1 is MNHEY and CDR2 is SVGAGI in the germline V gene. This CDR3 has 15 amino acids. Trimming removed 1 base from V and 4 bases from J, with 14 bases in between. The CDR3 region has the DNA TGTGCCAGCAGTTACTTTAGGGGAGGACCTTACGAGCAGTACTTC. Translating it yields CASSYFRGGPYEQYF.

The J gene is TRBJ2-4, the V gene TRBV2; D tentatively fits TRBD1 or TRBD2 (6 bases each). Germline V CDR1 and CDR2: SNHLY, FYNNEI. Between the trimmed V and J ends, which lost 4 bases and 2 bases, there was a span of 12 bases. This CDR3 region has 15 residues. The CDR3 coding sequence is TGTGCCAGCAGTGTCGGGGGCGCGCCCAAAAACATTCAGTACTTC. This codes for CASSVGGAPKNIQYF.

The genes are TRBV28 and TRBJ2-3; 8 bases line up with TRBD1. CDR1 MDHEN and CDR2 SYDVKM come from the germline V gene. Trimming at V came to 9 bases and at J to 0 bases, leaving 5 bases not matched to a gene. The CDR3 contains 14 residues. The CDR3 sequence: CARLGQVSTDTQYF. The CDR3 bases are TGTGCCAGGCTGGGACAGGTAAGCACAGATACGCAGTATTTT.